The T cell receptor beta chain under discussion was sequenced for a study of T cell responses to AZD1222 COVID-19 vaccine. This CDR3 region has 14 residues. Germline V gives CDR1 LGHDT, CDR2 YNNKEL (reference sequence). Trimming shortened V by 4 bases and J by 0 bases, and 8 bases separated the two germline ends. Some clones are missing from TCRdb's copy, which holds only in-frame ones; the method was immunoSEQ multiplex PCR. The table shows over 100,000 clones, with around 87% occurring only once. Findings of the study overall: The donor group comprised mostly white British people and more females; the analysis possibly underestimated clonal diversity. At baseline, seropositivity was found in only five or six AZD1222 recipients. Sampled repertoires all dated from after the peak T cell response.

Regarding this clone: The antigen is unknown.

This material consisted of peripheral blood, taken on day 0 of AZD1222 vaccination. This sequence was found in an adult in good health. The V and J genes are TRBV3-1 (or the pseudogene TRBV3-2) and TRBJ2-3; D might be TRBD2 (6 bases). CDR3: CASSRSGSTDTQYF. The DNA of the CDR3 is TGTGCCAGCAGCCGAAGCGGGAGCACAGATACGCAGTATTTT.